This paragraph covers one T cell receptor (beta chain) sequence. In replicate PCRs of sorted subsets, approximately 190 ng DNA, about 30,000 T cell genomes, was used. Original processing methods: Sequence data from immunoSEQ were junction-only and lacked quality scores; consequently, filtering differed. TCRdb's copy holds only in-frame clones and misses some; the assay was immunoSEQ multiplex PCR. V, J and clone size were drawn from that table, and D and trimming were deduced from the DNA. Of more than 2,000,000 clones listed, approximately 95% are singletons. These data come from a study of shared clonotypes between healthy human individuals. The study separated CD4+ cells into CD45RA+ naive and CD45RA-negative memory subsets. From germline, CDR1 is SQVTM and CDR2 ANQGSEA. The length of the CDR3 is 14 residues.

The clonotype originates from a man in his late teens or twenties in good health. Some clones in this sample may be carry-over from other donors' samples. The sequencing input was naive CD4+ T cells from PBMCs. The subset denotes: CD45RA+ positively selected. V and J are TRBV29-1 and TRBJ2-5; 9 bases map to TRBD2. The tail of the sequence fits TRBJ2-7 better, so the J call may be wrong. The CDR3 spells CSGSGRTGTYEQYF. CDR3 in DNA: TGCAGCGGGAGCGGGAGGACAGGAACTTACGAGCAGTACTTC.